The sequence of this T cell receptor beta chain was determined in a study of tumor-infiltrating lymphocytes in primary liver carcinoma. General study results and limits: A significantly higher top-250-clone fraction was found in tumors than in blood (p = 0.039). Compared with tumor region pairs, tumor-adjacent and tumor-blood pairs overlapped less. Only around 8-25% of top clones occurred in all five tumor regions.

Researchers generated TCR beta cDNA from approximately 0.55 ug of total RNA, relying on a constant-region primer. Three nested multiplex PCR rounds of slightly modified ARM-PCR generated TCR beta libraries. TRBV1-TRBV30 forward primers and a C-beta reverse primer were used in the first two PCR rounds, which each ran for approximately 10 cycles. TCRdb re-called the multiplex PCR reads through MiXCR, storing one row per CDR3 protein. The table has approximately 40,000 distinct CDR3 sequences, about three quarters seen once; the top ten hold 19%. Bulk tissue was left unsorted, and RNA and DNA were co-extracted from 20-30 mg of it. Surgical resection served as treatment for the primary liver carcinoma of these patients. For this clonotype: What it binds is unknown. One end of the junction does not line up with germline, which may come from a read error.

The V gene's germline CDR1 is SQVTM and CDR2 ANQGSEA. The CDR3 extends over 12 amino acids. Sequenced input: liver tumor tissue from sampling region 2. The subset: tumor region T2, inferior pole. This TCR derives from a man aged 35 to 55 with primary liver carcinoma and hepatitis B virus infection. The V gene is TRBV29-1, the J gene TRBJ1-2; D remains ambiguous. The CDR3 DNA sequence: TGCAACGTTGAAGAACAGAGCTATGGCCACACCTTC. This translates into CNVEEQSYGHTF.